Below are 3 T cell receptor beta chains sequenced from a single sample in a study of beta chain features in type 1 diabetes. Since all of the isolated RNA was reverse transcribed, expressed TCRB transcripts were what got sequenced. Method: immunoSEQ multiplex PCR; TCRdb's copy keeps in-frame clones and lacks some. The sample records 620,000 or so clones, roughly 16% being singletons. Material for sequencing was naive CD4+ T cells from blood. These receptors were collected from a man younger than 35 in good health.

The V gene is TRBV7-9, the J gene TRBJ1-1; D gene unclear. Trimming shortened V by 5 bases and J by 8 bases, and 12 bases separated the two germline ends. From germline, CDR1 is SEHNR and CDR2 FQNEAQ (reference sequence). This CDR3 spans 12 amino acids. The CDR3 DNA follows: TGTGCCAGCAGCCGTCTGATGGTAGAAGCTTTCTTT. Translation gives CASSRLMVEAFF.

This clone was seen a handful of times. The chain joins TRBV7-2 to TRBJ2-7, with D uncertain. Germline values: CDR1 SGHTA, CDR2 FQGNSA. CDR3 length: 15 amino acids. V was cut by 6 bases and J by 1 base, with 16 bases left in between. The CDR3 loop reads CASSRTRTASYEQYF. The CDR3 DNA sequence: TGTGCCAGCAGTCGGACGAGGACGGCTTCCTACGAGCAGTACTTC. Variable domain in full (rest from reference TRBV7-2 and TRBJ2-7): GAGVSQSPSNKVTEKGKDVELRCDPISGHTALYWYRQSLGQGLEFLIYFQGNSAPDKSGLPSDRFSAERTGGSVSTLTIQRTQQEDSAVYLCASSRTRTASYEQYFGPGTRLTVT.

The chain employs TRBV19 and TRBJ2-4, with D maybe TRBD2 (6 bases). The germline CDR1 and CDR2 sequences are LNHDA and SQIVND (reference sequence). This CDR3 region has 15 residues. V shed 6 bases and J shed 6 bases, with 18 bases lying between them. The CDR3 region is CASRVGTPNRNIQYF. The CDR3 region has the DNA TGTGCCAGTAGGGTCGGGACTCCTAACCGAAACATTCAGTACTTC.